This TCR beta chain was identified during a study of T-cell memory formation after mild COVID-19. Overall study results and limits: Later expanders leaned CD4+, whereas day 15 to 85 contracting clones were balanced CD4/CD8.

In TCRdb, the 5' RACE reads were re-called with MiXCR into one record per CDR3 protein. This sample has around 180,000 distinct CDR3 sequences, with approximately 17% found just once. This clonotype has a count of ten or more. The antigen remains undetermined. The germline V gene has CDR1 SGHRS and CDR2 YFSETQ. The V end was cut by 1 base, the J end by 4 bases, with 11 bases between. The CDR3 consists of 14 residues. This clonotype was obtained from a man in his late teens or twenties who had mild COVID-19 (a few samples of this study predate the infection). Cell type and time point are not known. Sequencing input: PBMCs or a T cell subset sorted from them (not recorded which). The chain uses TRBV5-1 and TRBJ1-1; D perhaps matches TRBD1 (6 bases). The CDR3 DNA follows: TGCGCCAGCAGCTTGTCAGGGGATGGCACTGAAGCTTTCTTT. Its protein product is CASSLSGDGTEAFF.